This T cell receptor (beta chain) appears in the sequencing data of a study of lymphopenia after photon versus proton radiotherapy. Study-wide points: Larger post-nadir TCR diversity loss correlated inversely with survival in deceased patients. Under photons, naive T cells and diversity fell while effector/memory populations rose. Better survival with proton therapy was suggested as possible, not demonstrated. After lymphocyte nadir, photon-treated repertoires showed oligoclonal expansion, especially CD8+ Temra.

Details on this clone: What it recognizes is unknown.

The CDR3 runs to 16 residues. V lost 0 bases and J 4 bases, leaving 15 bases between the germline ends. In germline, CDR1 is LGHNA, CDR2 YSLEER. TCRdb's copy holds only in-frame clones and misses some; the assay was immunoSEQ multiplex PCR. The sample holds around 20,000 clones, 80% to 90% seen once. Here the sequenced sample was peripheral blood, taken from a patient treated with proton-based radiotherapy. The TCR originated in a man of 80 years or more with esophageal cancer. The rearrangement joins TRBV4-3 to TRBJ1-1; perhaps TRBD1 as D (5 bases). CDR3 loop: CASSQDRRGERTEAFF. CDR3 DNA: TGCGCCAGCAGCCAAGATCGCCGAGGGGAACGCACTGAAGCTTTCTTT.